This T cell receptor (beta chain) was obtained from a study of control samples from healthy donors and cancer patients. Profiled with immunoSEQ multiplex PCR; TCRdb holds only in-frame clones, not every one. The data contain about 63,000 clones, around 87% of them singletons. This CDR3 has 15 residues. Germline V gene data show CDR1 as SGDLS and CDR2 as YYNGEE. With V trimmed by 2 bases and J by 2 bases, 4 bases remained unmatched. J is TRBJ2-1 and V is TRBV9; 7 bases align to TRBD2. The sequence was obtained from a woman aged 55 to 70 with lung cancer. The material sequenced was PBMCs. CDR3: CASSVSSGPYNEQFF. DNA of the CDR3: TGTGCCAGCAGCGTGTCTAGCGGACCCTACAATGAGCAGTTCTTC.